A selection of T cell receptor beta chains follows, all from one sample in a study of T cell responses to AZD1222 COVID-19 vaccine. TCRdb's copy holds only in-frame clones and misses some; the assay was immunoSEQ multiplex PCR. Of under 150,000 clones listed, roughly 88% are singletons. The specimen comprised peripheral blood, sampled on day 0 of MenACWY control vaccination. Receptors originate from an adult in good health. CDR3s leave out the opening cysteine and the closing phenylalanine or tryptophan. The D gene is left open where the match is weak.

SVEDPGATNEKLF | TRBJ1-4 | - | TRBV29-1
ASSFWGAEETQY | TRBJ2-5 | - | TRBV28
ASSLSAPATNEKLF | TRBJ1-4 | - | TRBV18
ASSYSGSPPRTEQF | TRBJ2-1 | - | TRBV6-2/TRBV6-3
ASSRSVLGQGHGYT | TRBJ1-2 | TRBD1 | TRBV5-6
ASSYPDYFPYEQY | TRBJ2-7 | - | TRBV6-5
ASSLPPTYEQY | TRBJ2-7 | - | TRBV7-2
ASSDRGAATQY | TRBJ2-3 | TRBD1 | TRBV19
ASSVDISNQPQH | TRBJ1-5 | - | TRBV27
ASSLATGGVDTEAF | TRBJ1-1 | TRBD1 | TRBV5-1
ASSQDLWGNSPLH | TRBJ1-6 | - | TRBV3-1/TRBV3-2
ASSLGLAGAGWDQY | TRBJ2-5 | TRBD2 | TRBV7-6
ASSFGTGLNEKLF | TRBJ1-4 | TRBD1 | TRBV3-1/TRBV3-2